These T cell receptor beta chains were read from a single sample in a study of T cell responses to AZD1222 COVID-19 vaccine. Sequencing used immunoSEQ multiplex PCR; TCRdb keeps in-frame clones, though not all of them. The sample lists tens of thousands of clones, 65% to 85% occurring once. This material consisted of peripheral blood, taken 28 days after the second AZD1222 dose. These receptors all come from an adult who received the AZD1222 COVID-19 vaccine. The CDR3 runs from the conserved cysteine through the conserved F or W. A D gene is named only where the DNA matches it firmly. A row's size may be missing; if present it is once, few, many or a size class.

CDR3 protein: CASSQVSGPGELFF
CDR3 DNA: TGTGCCAGCAGCCAAGTCTCGGGCCCCGGGGAGCTGTTTTTT
J gene: TRBJ2-2
D gene: .
clone size: once
V gene: TRBV3-1/TRBV3-2

CDR3 protein: CASSPSLGVTQETQYF
CDR3 DNA: TGTGCCAGCAGCCCCTCTTTGGGGGTAACCCAAGAGACCCAGTACTTC
J gene: TRBJ2-5
D gene: .
clone size: .
V gene: TRBV16

CDR3 protein: CASSQQGLFQETQYF
CDR3 DNA: TGTGCCAGCAGCCAGCAAGGACTTTTCCAAGAGACCCAGTACTTC
J gene: TRBJ2-5
D gene: .
clone size: .
V gene: TRBV3-1/TRBV3-2

CDR3 protein: CASSPRSNQPQHF
CDR3 DNA: TGTGCCAGCAGCCCCCGTAGCAATCAGCCCCAGCATTTT
J gene: TRBJ1-5
D gene: .
clone size: .
V gene: TRBV12-3/TRBV12-4

CDR3 protein: CASSLNPGTPYGYTF
CDR3 DNA: TGTGCCAGCAGCTTAAACCCCGGGACCCCCTATGGCTACACCTTC
J gene: TRBJ1-2
D gene: .
clone size: .
V gene: TRBV7-3

CDR3 protein: CASSLGGVYEQYF
CDR3 DNA: TGCGCCAGCAGCTTGGGTGGGGTTTACGAGCAGTACTTC
J gene: TRBJ2-7
D gene: .
clone size: .
V gene: TRBV5-1

CDR3 protein: CASSPARKGPPGGNEQFF
CDR3 DNA: TGTGCCAGCAGCCCTGCCCGAAAAGGACCACCCGGGGGCAATGAGCAGTTCTTC
J gene: TRBJ2-1
D gene: .
clone size: .
V gene: TRBV5-6

CDR3 protein: CASSLANPGEAFF
CDR3 DNA: TGTGCCAGCAGCTTAGCGAATCCAGGTGAAGCTTTCTTT
J gene: TRBJ1-1
D gene: .
clone size: few
V gene: TRBV7-9

CDR3 protein: CASRRAGETSDTIYF
CDR3 DNA: TGCGCCAGCCGGAGGGCAGGGGAGACGTCGGACACCATATATTTT
J gene: TRBJ1-3
D gene: .
clone size: .
V gene: TRBV5-1

CDR3 protein: CASSLSGTGVNEQYF
CDR3 DNA: TGCGCCAGCAGCCTATCAGGTACAGGGGTTAACGAGCAGTACTTC
J gene: TRBJ2-7
D gene: TRBD1
clone size: .
V gene: TRBV5-1

CDR3 protein: CASSQSAGTGGDTQYF
CDR3 DNA: TGTGCCAGCAGTCAGTCAGCCGGGACTGGGGGAGATACGCAGTATTTT
J gene: TRBJ2-3
D gene: .
clone size: .
V gene: TRBV3-1/TRBV3-2

CDR3 protein: CSIHEQFF
CDR3 DNA: TGCAGCATACATGAGCAGTTCTTC
J gene: TRBJ2-1
D gene: .
clone size: .
V gene: TRBV20-1

CDR3 protein: CASSLGPEAFF
CDR3 DNA: TGTGCCAGCAGCCTCGGTCCTGAAGCTTTCTTT
J gene: TRBJ1-1
D gene: .
clone size: .
V gene: TRBV3-1/TRBV3-2